The rows below give T cell receptor beta chains drawn from one sample of a study of control samples from healthy donors and cancer patients. TCRdb's copy holds only in-frame clones and misses some; the assay was immunoSEQ multiplex PCR. The repertoire holds about 140,000 clones, around nine tenths seen once, with approximately 11% in the top ten. The sample comprised blood. These receptors were taken from a young man in good health. CDR3s include the opening cysteine and the closing phenylalanine or tryptophan. The D gene is left open where the match is weak. Clone size appears in some rows only: once, few, many, or a class for an expanded clone.

D,V,J,size,DNA,CDR3
NA,TRBV7-2,TRBJ1-5,NA,TGTGCCAGCAGCCCAAGGGGCCGGTATCCCCAGCATTTT,CASSPRGRYPQHF
TRBD1,TRBV18,TRBJ2-5,NA,TGTGCCAGCTCACAAAACCAGGGGGCGATAGAGACCCAGTACTTC,CASSQNQGAIETQYF
NA,TRBV27,TRBJ2-3,once,TGTGCCAGCAGTTCACAGGGTAGCATCGGGGATACGCAGTATTTT,CASSSQGSIGDTQYF
TRBD1,TRBV7-9,TRBJ1-5,NA,TGTGCCAGCAGCTTAGGGCAGGGGGCGCGGGGCAATCAGCCCCAGCATTTT,CASSLGQGARGNQPQHF
NA,TRBV5-1,TRBJ1-1,few,TGCGCCAGCAGCTTGGTGGGTATCAAGAACACTGAAGCTTTCTTT,CASSLVGIKNTEAFF
TRBD1,TRBV2,TRBJ1-1,NA,TGTGCCAGGGTGACAGGGCGCCTGAACACTGAAGCTTTCTTT,CARVTGRLNTEAFF
TRBD2,TRBV19,TRBJ2-7,NA,TGTGCCAGTAGTATGGTTAGTAGCGGGAGTTACGAGCAGTACTTC,CASSMVSSGSYEQYF
TRBD1,TRBV27,TRBJ2-3,NA,TGTGCCAGCAGTTTATCAGCCGGGACAGGGGGTCAGACGCAGTATTTT,CASSLSAGTGGQTQYF
NA,TRBV27,TRBJ2-1,NA,TGTGCCAGCAGATTCTTTGGGATAGCCGACAATGAGCAGTTCTTC,CASRFFGIADNEQFF
NA,TRBV6-7,TRBJ1-6,NA,TGTGCCAGCAGCCCCAAGGTTTTGGGTCCGAGACAAATAAACTATAATTCACCCCTCCACTTT,CASSPKVLGPRQINYNSPLHF
TRBD2,TRBV19,TRBJ2-2,NA,TGTGCCAGTAGCGACCCGCGGGAGGCCCGAACCACCGGGGAGCTGTTTTTT,CASSDPREARTTGELFF
NA,TRBV30,TRBJ1-1,NA,TGTGCCTGGAGTGCTTACGGGGGCACTGAAGCTTTCTTT,CAWSAYGGTEAFF
NA,TRBV28,TRBJ1-2,NA,TGTGCCAGCAGTGTCAGGGGCGGCTACACCTTC,CASSVRGGYTF
NA,TRBV12-3/TRBV12-4,TRBJ2-2,NA,TGTGCCAGCAGTTTCACCGGGGAGCTGTTTTTT,CASSFTGELFF
NA,TRBV7-2,TRBJ2-5,NA,TGTGCCAGCAGCTTATTCCGGGTTCAAGAGACCCAGTACTTC,CASSLFRVQETQYF
NA,TRBV6-2/TRBV6-3,TRBJ2-7,NA,TGTGCCAGCAGTTACCGGCCGGGCCAACACTCCTACGAGCAGTACTTC,CASSYRPGQHSYEQYF
NA,TRBV12-3/TRBV12-4,TRBJ2-1,NA,TGTGCCAGCACAACCTTATGGAATGAGCAGTTCTTC,CASTTLWNEQFF
TRBD2,TRBV28,TRBJ2-7,NA,TGTGCCAGCAGTTCGTTAAGCGGGAGGGCCTTCTACGAGCAGTACTTC,CASSSLSGRAFYEQYF
TRBD2,TRBV9,TRBJ2-7,NA,TGTGCCAGCAGCGTAGGACTAGCGGAGATCTACGAGCAGTACTTC,CASSVGLAEIYEQYF
TRBD1,TRBV30,TRBJ1-5,NA,TGTGCCTGGAGTTTTGGGACAGATAGCAATCAGCCCCAGCATTTT,CAWSFGTDSNQPQHF
NA,TRBV7-9,TRBJ2-1,NA,TGTGCCAGCAGCGGCCGGGACATCTTAAATGAGCAGTTCTTC,CASSGRDILNEQFF
TRBD2,TRBV19,TRBJ2-1,NA,TGTGCCAGTAGTATAGAGAGCGGGAGGTTTTACAATGAGCAGTTCTTC,CASSIESGRFYNEQFF
NA,TRBV19,TRBJ1-5,NA,TGTGCCAGTGAGGACGGGAGGAATCAGCCCCAGCATTTT,CASEDGRNQPQHF
NA,TRBV7-9,TRBJ1-2,NA,TGTGCCAGCAGCTTAGATAAAGGGCGGTATGGCTATGGCTACACCTTC,CASSLDKGRYGYGYTF
NA,TRBV5-5,TRBJ2-7,NA,TGTGCCAGCAGCTTTACCGTCGAGCAGTACTTC,CASSFTVEQYF
TRBD2,TRBV4-1,TRBJ2-3,NA,TGCGCCAGCAGATCAGCGGGAGGCGGCACAGATACGCAGTATTTT,CASRSAGGGTDTQYF
TRBD1,TRBV10-2,TRBJ1-2,once,TGCGCCAGCGGGATTGACAGGGCGCCCCTTAACTATGGCTACACCTTC,CASGIDRAPLNYGYTF
TRBD2,TRBV19,TRBJ2-1,NA,TGTGCCAGTAGTCCACTAGCGGGAGGGTACAATGAGCAGTTCTTC,CASSPLAGGYNEQFF
TRBD1,TRBV19,TRBJ1-1,NA,TGTGCCAGTAGTAATGCCCAGGGCAGGGGGGACACTGAAGCTTTCTTT,CASSNAQGRGDTEAFF
NA,TRBV29-1,TRBJ1-1,NA,TGCAGCGTTTGTGAGGGGCGCGTCTCTGAAGCTTTCTTT,CSVCEGRVSEAFF
NA,TRBV15,TRBJ1-1,NA,TGTGCCACCAGCAGAGCCGAGACTGAAGCTTTCTTT,CATSRAETEAFF
TRBD1,TRBV10-1,TRBJ1-1,NA,TGCGCCAGCCCGACAGGGGGGAACACTGAAGCTTTCTTT,CASPTGGNTEAFF
NA,TRBV30,TRBJ1-3,NA,TGTGCCTGTCAGGGCAACTCTGGAAACACCATATATTTT,CACQGNSGNTIYF
NA,TRBV7-2,TRBJ2-2,NA,TGTGCCAGCAGCTCCTACAAGAACACCGGGGAGCTGTTTTTT,CASSSYKNTGELFF
TRBD1,TRBV7-2,TRBJ2-7,NA,TGTGCCAGCAGCCGGGACAGATCCTCCTACGAGCAGTACTTC,CASSRDRSSYEQYF
TRBD2,TRBV4-1,TRBJ2-2,NA,TGCGCCAGCAGCCAGGGGCGGGGGTCCACCGGGGAGCTGTTTTTT,CASSQGRGSTGELFF
NA,TRBV21-1,TRBJ2-1,few,TGTGCCAGCAGCAAAGATGGGGTTAAGCAGTTCTTC,CASSKDGVKQFF
NA,TRBV30,TRBJ2-1,once,TGTGCCTGGAGTGTACAGGCTAGCCGGAATGAGCAGTTCTTC,CAWSVQASRNEQFF
TRBD1,TRBV28,TRBJ1-2,NA,TGTGCCAGCTCAAAACCGGGACAGCAAAACTATGGCTACACCTTC,CASSKPGQQNYGYTF
TRBD1,TRBV13,TRBJ1-2,NA,TGTGCCAGCAGCCGGGACAGGGGGCGAGGGTATGGCTACACCTTC,CASSRDRGRGYGYTF
NA,TRBV28,TRBJ2-3,NA,TGTGCCAGCATTACAGGGAGGACAGATACGCAGTATTTT,CASITGRTDTQYF
NA,TRBV5-8,TRBJ2-1,NA,TGTGCCAGCAGCTTTGAGGGGGGGATTGGTGAGCAGTTCTTC,CASSFEGGIGEQFF
NA,TRBV18,TRBJ1-3,NA,TGTGCCAGCTCACCCGGCCCTTCGAAGGGTGGAAACACCATATATTTT,CASSPGPSKGGNTIYF
NA,TRBV21-1,TRBJ2-1,NA,TGTGCCAGCAGCAAGAACAATAGACCTAGCGGTTCCTACAATGAGCAGTTCTTC,CASSKNNRPSGSYNEQFF
NA,TRBV27,TRBJ1-2,NA,TGTGCCAGCAGTCCAACGTTCTTATCGGGGGATGGCTACACCTTC,CASSPTFLSGDGYTF